The 17 T cell receptor beta chains given below trace back to one sample, sequenced in a study of shared clonotypes between healthy human individuals. Sequenced by immunoSEQ multiplex PCR; TCRdb stores in-frame clones only, minus some. The sample carries approximately 2,300,000 clones, about nine tenths recorded once. The sequencing sample was made of naive CD4+ T cells from PBMCs. As for subset: CD45RA+ positively selected. The receptors shown here come from a man between 18 and 29 years old in good health. Some clones in this sample may be carry-over from other donors' samples.

The rearrangement uses TRBV5-1 and TRBJ2-5, with TRBD2 identical over 7 bases. This CDR3 is built from 16 residues. Germline V lookup: CDR1 SGHRS, CDR2 YFSETQ. The V and J ends lost 3 bases and 5 bases, in that order; junction bases with no gene match: 13. The CDR3 DNA is TGCGCCAGCAGCTGGACAAAGGGGCTAGCGGATGAGACCCAGTACTTC. Its protein product is CASSWTKGLADETQYF.

The chain combines TRBV7-2 with TRBJ2-2; 9 bases align to TRBD2. Germline trimming cut 1 base from V and 4 bases from J; bases unmatched to any gene: 7. Germline V gene sequence: CDR1 SGHTA, CDR2 FQGNSA. The CDR3 covers 17 residues. The CDR3 is CASSLDRGRATTGELFF. CDR3 DNA: TGTGCCAGCAGCTTAGATCGCGGGAGGGCAACCACCGGGGAGCTGTTTTTT.

V is TRBV28 and J is TRBJ2-7; TRBD2 is a possible D gene (5 bases). CDR1 is MDHEN and CDR2 is SYDVKM in the germline V gene. V was clipped by 6 bases and J by 3 bases, with 18 bases between them. The CDR3 has 15 residues. The CDR3 DNA reads TGTGCCAGCAGACCTGGAGGCCCTTATTTCTACGAGCAGTACTTC. This translates into CASRPGGPYFYEQYF.

This chain connects TRBV6-4 to TRBJ1-2; 8 bases are shared with TRBD1. CDR1 is MRHNA and CDR2 is SNTAGT in the germline V gene. Unmatched junction bases numbered 8, after V lost 0 bases and J lost 2 bases. The length of the CDR3 is 17 residues. The CDR3 is CASSDSGQASGNYGYTF. The CDR3 nucleotides read TGTGCCAGCAGTGACTCGGGACAGGCCTCGGGGAACTATGGCTACACCTTC.

Notes on this clone: Within the sample, other DNA sequences also encode this same CDR3. The chain links TRBV30 to TRBJ1-5; D remains unclear. The germline gives CDR1 GTSNPN, CDR2 SVGIG (reference sequence). With 0 bases removed from V and 1 base from J, the gap between germline ends came to 4 bases. The CDR3 is 13 amino acids. The CDR3 sequence: CAWSVGSNQPQHF. In DNA, the CDR3 is TGTGCCTGGAGTGTAGGGAGCAATCAGCCCCAGCATTTT.

The CDR3 is CSVGTPQGFSYEQYF. The CDR3, as DNA: TGCAGCGTTGGGACACCACAGGGATTCTCCTACGAGCAGTACTTC. This sequence joins TRBV29-1 and TRBJ2-7, with D possibly TRBD1 on 6 matching bases. Trimming removed 4 bases from V and 0 bases from J, with 16 bases in between. The germline V gene has CDR1 SQVTM and CDR2 ANQGSEA. This CDR3 has 15 residues.

J is TRBJ2-5 and V is TRBV5-6; D gene unclear. This CDR3 spans 11 amino acids. V lost 2 bases, J lost 5 bases, and 4 bases lay in between. Germline CDR1 and CDR2: SGHDT and YYEEEE. The CDR3: CASSFYETQYF. DNA of the CDR3: TGTGCCAGCAGCTTTTACGAGACCCAGTACTTC.

This chain connects TRBV20-1 to TRBJ2-7; TRBD2 agrees at 9 bases. The V gene end was trimmed by 6 bases and the J gene end by 11 bases; junction bases not matched to a gene: 8. Germline values: CDR1 DFQATT, CDR2 SNEGSKA (reference sequence). The CDR3 totals 11 residues. This chain's CDR3 is CSARTAGGEYF. As DNA, the CDR3 is TGCAGTGCACGGACGGCGGGAGGGGAGTACTTC.

The rearrangement uses TRBV2 and TRBJ1-1; 11 bases fit TRBD1. V shed 1 base, J shed 4 bases, and the junction held 2 bases outside the gene matches. Germline V gene sequence: CDR1 SNHLY, CDR2 FYNNEI. The CDR3 has 15 amino acids. The CDR3, as DNA: TGTGCCAGCAGTGAAGGAGGGACAGGGGGCACTGAAGCTTTCTTT. Translation gives CASSEGGTGGTEAFF. The full variable domain, with the rest looked up from reference TRBV2 and TRBJ1-1, is EPEVTQTPSHQVTQMGQEVILRCVPISNHLYFYWYRQILGQKVEFLVSFYNNEISEKSEIFDDQFSVERPDGSNFTLKIRSTKLEDSAMYFCASSEGGTGGTEAFFGQGTRLTVV.

The chain recombines TRBV6-4 with TRBJ1-1; 12 nucleotides match TRBD1. The V gene's germline CDR1 is MRHNA and CDR2 SNTAGT. This CDR3 has 13 residues. The V and J ends lost 4 bases and 11 bases, in that order; junction bases with no gene match: 5. DNA of the CDR3: TGTGCCAGCAGTGTGGGACAGGGGGCTAAGGCTTTCTTT. Translation gives CASSVGQGAKAFF.

This clone is a singleton in its sample. The chain recombines TRBV4-2 with TRBJ2-7; D gene ambiguous. Germline CDR1 reads LGHNA; CDR2 reads YNFKEQ. Trimming left V 1 base short and J 5 bases short, with 9 bases between. This CDR3 spans 13 amino acids. The CDR3 DNA reads as TGTGCCAGCAGCCAAGTGGGAAGTGACGAGCAGTACTTC. Its translation is CASSQVGSDEQYF.

The chain joins TRBV7-2 to TRBJ1-5; D is unclear. CDR3 length: 14 amino acids. Germline CDR1 and CDR2: SGHTA and FQGNSA. V gave up 1 base and J gave up 5 bases, with 9 bases separating them. DNA for the CDR3: TGTGCCAGCAGCTTAGATTGGAGCGATCAGCCCCAGCATTTT. This translates into CASSLDWSDQPQHF.

The table lists this clone with a count of one. V usage is TRBV5-6 and J usage is TRBJ2-5; D uncertain. There are 14 residues in the CDR3. Germline CDR1 reads SGHDT; CDR2 reads YYEEEE. Trimming took 1 base from V and 2 from J, leaving 9 bases between them. The CDR3 region has the DNA TGTGCCAGCAGCTTGTTCGGACGGCAAGAGACCCAGTACTTC. This codes for CASSLFGRQETQYF.

J is TRBJ1-2 and V is TRBV10-3; 12 nucleotides agree with TRBD1. V shed 4 bases, J shed 8 bases, and the junction held 11 bases outside the gene matches. The CDR3 covers 16 residues. The germline V gene has CDR1 ENHRY and CDR2 SYGVKD. The CDR3 bases are TGTGCCATCAGTGCTCGAGGGGGACAGGGGGCTCGAGGCTACACCTTC. This encodes CAISARGGQGARGYTF.

The chain recombines TRBV5-1 with TRBJ2-1; the D is unclear. CDR3 length: 14 amino acids. Germline V gene sequence: CDR1 SGHRS, CDR2 YFSETQ. V was shortened by 2 bases and J by 5 bases, with 11 bases between the two germline ends. The CDR3 reads CASSFYRDDNEQFF. In DNA, the CDR3 is TGCGCCAGCAGCTTTTATAGAGATGACAATGAGCAGTTCTTC.

This clone appeared once. The CDR3 DNA follows: TGTGCCAGCAGCCAAGGGCGGGCGCGCTCCTACGAGCAGTACTTC. It translates to CASSQGRARSYEQYF. This chain uses TRBV5-4 with TRBJ2-7; D is perhaps TRBD2 (5 bases). Germline CDR1 SGHNT, CDR2 YYREEE (reference sequence). V was trimmed by 4 bases and J by 0 bases, leaving 14 bases between them. This CDR3 has 15 residues. The entire variable domain, with the rest obtained from reference TRBV5-4 and TRBJ2-7, is as follows: ETGVTQSPTHLIKTRGQQVTLRCSSQSGHNTVSWYQQALGQGPQFIFQYYREEENGRGNFPPRFSGLQFPNYSSELNVNALELDDSALYLCASSQGRARSYEQYFGPGTRLTVT.

The chain joins TRBV28 to TRBJ1-2, with 7 bases that match TRBD1. CDR1 is MDHEN and CDR2 is SYDVKM in the germline V gene. With V trimmed by 6 bases and J by 8 bases, 15 bases remained unmatched. The CDR3 is made up of 15 amino acids. The chain's CDR3 is CASSTRQGVREGYTF. CDR3 DNA: TGTGCCAGCAGCACGAGACAGGGAGTTAGAGAAGGCTACACCTTC.